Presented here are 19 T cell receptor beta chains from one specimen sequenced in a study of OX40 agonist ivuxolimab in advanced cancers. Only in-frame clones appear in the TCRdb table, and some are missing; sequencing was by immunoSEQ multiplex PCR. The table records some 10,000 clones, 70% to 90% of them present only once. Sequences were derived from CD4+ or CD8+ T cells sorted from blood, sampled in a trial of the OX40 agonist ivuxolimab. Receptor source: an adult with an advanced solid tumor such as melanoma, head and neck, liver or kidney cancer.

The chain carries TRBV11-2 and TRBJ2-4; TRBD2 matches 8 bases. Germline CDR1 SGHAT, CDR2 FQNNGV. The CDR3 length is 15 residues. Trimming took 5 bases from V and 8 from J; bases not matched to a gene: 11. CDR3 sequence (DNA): TGTGCCAGCAGCCGCACCGGGGGGGTATCGGACATTCAGTACTTC. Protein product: CASSRTGGVSDIQYF.

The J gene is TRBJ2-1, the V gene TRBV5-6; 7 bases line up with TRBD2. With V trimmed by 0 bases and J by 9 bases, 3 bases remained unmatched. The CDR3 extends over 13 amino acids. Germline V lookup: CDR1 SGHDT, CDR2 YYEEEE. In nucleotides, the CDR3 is TGTGCCAGCAGCTTGGGAAGGGAGGGTGAGCAGTTCTTC. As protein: CASSLGREGEQFF. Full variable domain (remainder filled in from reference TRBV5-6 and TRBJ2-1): DAGVTQSPTHLIKTRGQQVTLRCSPKSGHDTVSWYQQALGQGPQFIFQYYEEEERQRGNFPDRFSGHQFPNYSSELNVNALLLGDSALYLCASSLGREGEQFFGPGTRLTVL.

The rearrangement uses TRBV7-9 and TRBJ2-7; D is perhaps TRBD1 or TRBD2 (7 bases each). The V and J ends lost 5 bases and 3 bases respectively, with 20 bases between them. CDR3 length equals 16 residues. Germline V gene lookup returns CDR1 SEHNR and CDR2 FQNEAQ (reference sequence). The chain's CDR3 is CASSPPRGDRHYEQYF. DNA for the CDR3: TGTGCCAGCAGCCCCCCCCGGGGGGACAGACACTACGAGCAGTACTTC.

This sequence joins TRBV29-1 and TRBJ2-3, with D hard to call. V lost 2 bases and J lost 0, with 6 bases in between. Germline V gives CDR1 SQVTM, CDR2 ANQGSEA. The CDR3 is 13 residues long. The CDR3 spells CSVEKASTDTQYF. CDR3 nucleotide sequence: TGCAGCGTTGAAAAGGCTAGCACAGATACGCAGTATTTT.

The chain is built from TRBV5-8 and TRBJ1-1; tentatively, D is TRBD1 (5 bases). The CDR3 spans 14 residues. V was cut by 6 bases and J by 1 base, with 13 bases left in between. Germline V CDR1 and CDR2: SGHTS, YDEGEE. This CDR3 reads CASTQLTENTEAFF. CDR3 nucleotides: TGTGCCAGCACCCAGTTGACAGAGAACACTGAAGCTTTCTTT.

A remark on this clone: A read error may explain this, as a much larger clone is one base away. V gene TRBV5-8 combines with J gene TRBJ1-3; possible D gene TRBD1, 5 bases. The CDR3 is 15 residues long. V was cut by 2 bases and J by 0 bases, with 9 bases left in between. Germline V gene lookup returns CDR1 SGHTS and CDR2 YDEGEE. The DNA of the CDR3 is TGTGCCAGCAGCTTAGAAGGGGTCTCTGGAAACACCATATATTTT. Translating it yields CASSLEGVSGNTIYF.

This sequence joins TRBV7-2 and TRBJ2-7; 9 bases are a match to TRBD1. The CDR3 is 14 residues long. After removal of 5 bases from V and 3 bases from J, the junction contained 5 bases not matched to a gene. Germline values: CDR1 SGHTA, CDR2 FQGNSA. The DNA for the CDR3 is TGTGCCAGCAGCCCGGACAGGGGATACTACGAGCAGTACTTC. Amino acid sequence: CASSPDRGYYEQYF.

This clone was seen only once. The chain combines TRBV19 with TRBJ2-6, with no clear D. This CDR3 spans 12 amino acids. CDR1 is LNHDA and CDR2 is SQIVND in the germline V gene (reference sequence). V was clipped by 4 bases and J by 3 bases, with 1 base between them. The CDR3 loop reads CASSSGANVLTF. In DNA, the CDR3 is TGTGCCAGTAGTAGTGGGGCCAACGTCCTGACTTTC. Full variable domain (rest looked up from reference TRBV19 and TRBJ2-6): DGGITQSPKYLFRKEGQNVTLSCEQNLNHDAMYWYRQDPGQGLRLIYYSQIVNDFQKGDIAEGYSVSREKKESFPLTVTSAQKNPTAFYLCASSSGANVLTFGAGSRLTVL.

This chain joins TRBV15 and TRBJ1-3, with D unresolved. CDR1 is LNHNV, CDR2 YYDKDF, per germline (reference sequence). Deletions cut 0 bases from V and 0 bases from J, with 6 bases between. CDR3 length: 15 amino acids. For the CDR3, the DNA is TGTGCCACCAGCAGAGACCGGAGCTCTGGAAACACCATATATTTT. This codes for CATSRDRSSGNTIYF. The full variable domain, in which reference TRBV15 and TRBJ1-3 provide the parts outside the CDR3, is DAMVIQNPRYQVTQFGKPVTLSCSQTLNHNVMYWYQQKSSQAPKLLFHYYDKDFNNEADTPDNFQSRRPNTSFCFLDIRSPGLGDTAMYLCATSRDRSSGNTIYFGEGSWLTVV.

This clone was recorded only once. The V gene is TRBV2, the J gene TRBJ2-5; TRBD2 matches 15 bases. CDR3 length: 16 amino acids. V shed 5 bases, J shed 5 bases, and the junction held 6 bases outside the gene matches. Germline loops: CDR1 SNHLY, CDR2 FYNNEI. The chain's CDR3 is CASSPGLAGGHETQYF. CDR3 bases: TGTGCCAGCAGTCCAGGACTAGCGGGGGGGCACGAGACCCAGTACTTC.

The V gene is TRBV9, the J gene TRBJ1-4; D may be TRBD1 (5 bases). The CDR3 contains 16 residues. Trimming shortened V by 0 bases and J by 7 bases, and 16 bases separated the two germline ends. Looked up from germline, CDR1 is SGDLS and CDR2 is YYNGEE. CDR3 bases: TGTGCCAGCAGCGTAGACACACAGCCTGGGGGTGAAAAACTGTTTTTT. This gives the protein CASSVDTQPGGEKLFF.

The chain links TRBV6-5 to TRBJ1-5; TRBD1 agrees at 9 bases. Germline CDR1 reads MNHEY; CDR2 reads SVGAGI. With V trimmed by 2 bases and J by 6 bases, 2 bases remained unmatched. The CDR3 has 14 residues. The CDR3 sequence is CASSYATGGQPQHF. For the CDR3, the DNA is TGTGCCAGCAGTTACGCGACAGGGGGTCAGCCCCAGCATTTT.

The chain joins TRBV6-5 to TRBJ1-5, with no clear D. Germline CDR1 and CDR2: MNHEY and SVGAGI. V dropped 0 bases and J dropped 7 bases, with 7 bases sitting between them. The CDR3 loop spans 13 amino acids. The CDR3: CASSYSFGQPQHF. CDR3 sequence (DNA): TGTGCCAGCAGTTACTCATTCGGGCAGCCCCAGCATTTT.

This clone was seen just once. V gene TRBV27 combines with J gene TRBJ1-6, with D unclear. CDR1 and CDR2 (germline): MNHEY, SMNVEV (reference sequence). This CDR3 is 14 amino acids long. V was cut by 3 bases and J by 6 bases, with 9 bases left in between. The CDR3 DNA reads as TGTGCCAGCAGTTTTCCGGGCATTAATTCACCCCTCCACTTT. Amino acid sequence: CASSFPGINSPLHF.

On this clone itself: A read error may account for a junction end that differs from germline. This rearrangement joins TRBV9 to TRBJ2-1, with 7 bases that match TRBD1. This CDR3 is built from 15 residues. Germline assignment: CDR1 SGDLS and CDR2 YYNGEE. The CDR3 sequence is CAGSALEDRYNEQFF. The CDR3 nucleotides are TGTGCCGGCAGCGCCCTAGAGGACAGGTACAATGAGCAGTTCTTC.

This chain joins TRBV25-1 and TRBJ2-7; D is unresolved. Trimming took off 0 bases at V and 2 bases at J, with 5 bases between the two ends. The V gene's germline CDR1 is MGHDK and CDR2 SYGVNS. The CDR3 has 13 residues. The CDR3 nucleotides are TGTGCCAGCAGTGAATATGGAGCCTACGAGCAGTACTTC. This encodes CASSEYGAYEQYF.

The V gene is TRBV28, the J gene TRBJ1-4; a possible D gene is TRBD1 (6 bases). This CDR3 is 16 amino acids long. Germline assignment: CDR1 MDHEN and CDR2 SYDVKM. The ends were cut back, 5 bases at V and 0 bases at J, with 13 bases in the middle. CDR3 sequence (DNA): TGTGCCAGCAGTGGAGGACAGTTCGCAACTAATGAAAAACTGTTTTTT. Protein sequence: CASSGGQFATNEKLFF. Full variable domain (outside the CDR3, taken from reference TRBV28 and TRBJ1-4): DVKVTQSSRYLVKRTGEKVFLECVQDMDHENMFWYRQDPGLGLRLIYFSYDVKMKEKGDIPEGYSVSREKKERFSLILESASTNQTSMYLCASSGGQFATNEKLFFGSGTQLSVL.

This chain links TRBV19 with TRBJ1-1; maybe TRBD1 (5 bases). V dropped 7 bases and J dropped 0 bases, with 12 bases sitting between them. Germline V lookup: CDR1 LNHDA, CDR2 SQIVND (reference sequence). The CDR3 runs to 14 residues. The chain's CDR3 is CASTTRGMNTEAFF. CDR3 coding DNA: TGTGCCAGTACCACCCGGGGCATGAACACTGAAGCTTTCTTT.

The CDR3 loop reads CASTEDEKLFF. CDR3 in DNA: TGTGCCAGCACCGAAGATGAAAAACTGTTTTTT. The J gene is TRBJ1-4, the V gene TRBV2; D not certain. V was clipped by 7 bases and J by 6 bases, with 6 bases between them. The CDR3 length is 11 residues. Germline V gene sequence: CDR1 SNHLY, CDR2 FYNNEI.